One and the same sample provided the 24 T cell receptor beta chains below, sequenced in a study of shared clonotypes between healthy human individuals. Sequencing used immunoSEQ multiplex PCR; TCRdb keeps in-frame clones, though not all of them. This sample has roughly 490,000 clones; less than 80% occur once, and the top ten carry less than 15%. The sequenced material came from PBMCs. The receptors were gathered from a woman in her thirties or forties in good health. Some clones in this sample may be carry-over from other donors' samples.

J is TRBJ1-2 and V is TRBV30; perhaps TRBD1 as D (5 bases). Trimming pared 7 bases from V and 6 bases from J, leaving 24 bases between. The germline V gene encodes CDR1 GTSNPN and CDR2 SVGIG (reference sequence). The CDR3 spans 15 residues. CDR3 amino acids: CASKPWARTTDGYTF. The CDR3 nucleotides are TGTGCCTCGAAACCATGGGCCCGGACAACGGATGGCTACACCTTC.

The chain joins TRBV7-2 to TRBJ1-1, with D maybe TRBD1 (5 bases). The germline V gene encodes CDR1 SGHTA and CDR2 FQGNSA. CDR3 length: 14 residues. V lost 1 base and J lost 5, with 11 bases in between. The DNA of the CDR3 is TGTGCCAGCAGCTTAGTGGGGTGGGGGACTGAAGCTTTCTTT. This encodes CASSLVGWGTEAFF.

The V call is TRBV5-4, the J call TRBJ2-2, with unresolved D. V dropped 4 bases and J dropped 3 bases, with 10 bases sitting between them. The germline V gene has CDR1 SGHNT and CDR2 YYREEE (reference sequence). There are 14 residues in the CDR3. The CDR3 loop is CASSPTPDTGELFF. CDR3 DNA sequence: TGTGCCAGCAGCCCCACCCCGGACACCGGGGAGCTGTTTTTT.

This clone was found once. V and J are TRBV7-3 and TRBJ2-1, with D perhaps TRBD2 (5 bases). Germline assignment: CDR1 SGHTA and CDR2 FQGTGA. Deletions cut 2 bases from V and 6 bases from J, with 14 bases between. The CDR3 consists of 15 residues. Written as DNA, the CDR3 is TGTGCCAGCAGCTTATTTGCTAGCAGCCCCAATGAGCAGTTCTTC. This gives the protein CASSLFASSPNEQFF.

This clone turned up a few times. The chain combines TRBV29-1 with TRBJ2-5, with a tentative D call TRBD1 (6 bases). The CDR3 has 12 residues. Germline V CDR1 and CDR2: SQVTM, ANQGSEA. V dropped 5 bases and J dropped 4 bases, with 11 bases sitting between them. The CDR3 sequence: CSVRQGSETQYF. In DNA, the CDR3 is TGCAGCGTTCGTCAGGGGTCAGAGACCCAGTACTTC.

In its sample, this clone was seen once. The chain links TRBV4-3 to TRBJ2-2; TRBD2 aligns across 10 bases. V lost 4 bases, J lost 7 bases, and 9 bases stayed unmatched. CDR3 size: 16 residues. The germline V gene has CDR1 LGHNA and CDR2 YSLEER. Here the CDR3 DNA reads TGCGCCAGCAGCCGCGGACTAGCGGACGGGGGCGGGGAGCTGTTTTTT. It codes for CASSRGLADGGGELFF.

The V and J genes are TRBV11-2 and TRBJ1-1, with 7 bases matching TRBD1. The length of the CDR3 is 15 residues. V lost 5 bases, J lost 5 bases, and 11 bases stayed unmatched. Germline CDR1 reads SGHAT; CDR2 reads FQNNGV. CDR3 residues: CASSLTGTEGTEAFF. The CDR3, as DNA: TGTGCCAGCAGCCTGACAGGGACCGAGGGGACTGAAGCTTTCTTT. Complete variable domain (other parts from reference TRBV11-2 and TRBJ1-1): EAGVAQSPRYKIIEKRQSVAFWCNPISGHATLYWYQQILGQGPKLLIQFQNNGVVDDSQLPKDRFSAERLKGVDSTLKIQPAKLEDSAVYLCASSLTGTEGTEAFFGQGTRLTVV.

CDR3 residues: CASSRSPGAYYEQYF. As DNA, the CDR3 is TGTGCCAGCAGTCGTTCCCCGGGTGCCTACTACGAGCAGTACTTC. This chain links TRBV27 with TRBJ2-7; D gene ambiguous. V gave up 5 bases and J gave up 3 bases, with 17 bases separating them. The CDR3 spans 15 residues. Per the germline V gene, CDR1 is MNHEY and CDR2 is SMNVEV (reference sequence).

This chain links TRBV5-1 with TRBJ2-3; 10 bases align to TRBD2. Unmatched junction bases numbered 2, after V lost 3 bases and J lost 1 base. CDR1 is SGHRS, CDR2 YFSETQ, per germline. The CDR3 covers 15 residues. The CDR3 loop is CASSYGTSGTDTQYF. The CDR3 DNA reads as TGCGCCAGCAGCTACGGGACTAGCGGCACAGATACGCAGTATTTT.

V usage is TRBV28 and J usage is TRBJ2-5; D is perhaps TRBD1 (5 bases). Germline CDR1 and CDR2: MDHEN and SYDVKM. V lost 7 bases and J 2 bases, leaving 8 bases between the germline ends. This CDR3 is 12 amino acids long. Written as DNA, the CDR3 is TGTGCCAGCATAGGGGAACAAGAGACCCAGTACTTC. Amino acid sequence: CASIGEQETQYF. The full variable domain, with the rest looked up from reference TRBV28 and TRBJ2-5, is DVKVTQSSRYLVKRTGEKVFLECVQDMDHENMFWYRQDPGLGLRLIYFSYDVKMKEKGDIPEGYSVSREKKERFSLILESASTNQTSMYLCASIGEQETQYFGPGTRLLVL.

This chain links TRBV27 with TRBJ2-1; perhaps TRBD2 as D (6 bases). CDR3 length equals 13 residues. Looked up from germline, CDR1 is MNHEY and CDR2 is SMNVEV (reference sequence). V was cut by 9 bases and J by 7 bases, with 16 bases left in between. The CDR3 coding sequence is TGTGCCAGTGGGACTGGCGGCCATAATGAGCAGTTCTTC. It codes for CASGTGGHNEQFF.

The V call is TRBV2, the J call TRBJ2-7; D possibly corresponds to TRBD2 (5 bases). There are 13 residues in the CDR3. Germline CDR1 is SNHLY and CDR2 is FYNNEI. V was shortened by 5 bases and J by 2 bases, with 10 bases between the two germline ends. The CDR3 coding sequence is TGTGCCAGCAGTTATGTGGGAGCCTACGAGCAGTACTTC. This gives the protein CASSYVGAYEQYF.

The genes are TRBV28 and TRBJ2-7; 7 bases agree with TRBD2. Germline assignment: CDR1 MDHEN and CDR2 SYDVKM. The CDR3 loop spans 12 amino acids. With 5 bases clipped from V and 6 bases from J, the junction kept 4 bases outside the gene matches. CDR3 DNA sequence: TGTGCCAGCAGTCCACTAGCGTCCGAGCAGTACTTC. This encodes CASSPLASEQYF.

V gene TRBV19 combines with J gene TRBJ2-6; D is uncertain. Germline V gene lookup returns CDR1 LNHDA and CDR2 SQIVND (reference sequence). V lost 10 bases and J 0 bases, leaving 16 bases between the germline ends. The CDR3 totals 16 residues. DNA of the CDR3: TGTGCCACAAAATATCCTGTTTACTCTGGGGCCAACGTCCTGACTTTC. Its protein is CATKYPVYSGANVLTF. Drawing the rest from reference TRBV19 and TRBJ2-6, the complete variable domain is DGGITQSPKYLFRKEGQNVTLSCEQNLNHDAMYWYRQDPGQGLRLIYYSQIVNDFQKGDIAEGYSVSREKKESFPLTVTSAQKNPTAFYLCATKYPVYSGANVLTFGAGSRLTVL.

V and J are TRBV5-1 and TRBJ1-1, with a possible D match to TRBD1 (5 bases). V lost 4 bases, J lost 1 base, and 14 bases lay in between. The germline V gene encodes CDR1 SGHRS and CDR2 YFSETQ. The CDR3 extends over 15 amino acids. The CDR3 bases are TGCGCCAGCAGCCCAAACACGGGGACGAACACTGAAGCTTTCTTT. Translating it yields CASSPNTGTNTEAFF.

This clone has just a few counts. The chain employs TRBV19 and TRBJ2-5, with D perhaps TRBD1 or TRBD2 (5 bases each). Germline V gene data show CDR1 as LNHDA and CDR2 as SQIVND (reference sequence). V lost 3 bases, J lost 5 bases, and 10 bases lay in between. The CDR3 consists of 13 residues. CDR3 sequence (DNA): TGTGCCAGTAGTATGAGGGGTTCGGAGACCCAGTACTTC. Residues: CASSMRGSETQYF.

This sequence joins TRBV4-1 and TRBJ2-5; the match to TRBD2 covers 9 bases. This CDR3 spans 16 amino acids. In germline, CDR1 is MGHRA, CDR2 YSYEKL. Trimming took 4 bases from V and 1 from J; bases not matched to a gene: 7. The CDR3 spells CASSRWTSAFQETQYF. In nucleotides, the CDR3 is TGCGCCAGCAGCCGGTGGACTAGCGCCTTCCAAGAGACCCAGTACTTC.

This clone was observed once. The V gene is TRBV6-9, the J gene TRBJ2-7; 11 bases are shared with TRBD1. V trimming: 8 bases; J trimming: 6 bases; junction bases outside the gene matches: 6. The CDR3 has 13 residues. CDR1 is MNHGY, CDR2 SVAAGI, per germline. The CDR3 coding sequence is TGTGCCAGCCAGGGACAGGGGGGCTCCGAGCAGTACTTC. Protein: CASQGQGGSEQYF.

A single count supports this clone. The chain has TRBV5-1 and TRBJ2-3; D remains unclear. The V end lost 1 base, the J end lost 0 bases, and 9 bases lay between the germline ends. Germline-derived CDR1 and CDR2 are SGHRS and YFSETQ. CDR3 length equals 15 residues. The CDR3 protein is CASSLTSSSTDTQYF. CDR3 sequence (DNA): TGCGCCAGCAGCTTGACCTCCTCTAGCACAGATACGCAGTATTTT.

J is TRBJ1-2 and V is TRBV19; possible D gene TRBD1, 5 bases. The CDR3 contains 19 residues. From germline, CDR1 is LNHDA and CDR2 SQIVND (reference sequence). V was clipped by 5 bases and J by 4 bases, with 29 bases between them. The CDR3 region has the DNA TGTGCCAGTAGTCCGCCCTGGGGTGGGTCACAGGCGTTCGGCTATGGCTACACCTTC. Encoded protein: CASSPPWGGSQAFGYGYTF.

The chain couples TRBV29-1 to TRBJ2-5; D call uncertain. V was trimmed by 2 bases and J by 5 bases, leaving 9 bases between them. Per the germline V gene, CDR1 is SQVTM and CDR2 is ANQGSEA. This CDR3 has 12 amino acids. Here the CDR3 reads CSVEPGRETQYF. CDR3 coding DNA: TGCAGCGTTGAACCTGGCCGGGAGACCCAGTACTTC.

CDR3 nucleotide sequence: TGTGCCAGCAGCTTAGAGTTTGGCCTAACCGGCTACGAGCAGTACTTC. It translates to CASSLEFGLTGYEQYF. V gene TRBV7-6 combines with J gene TRBJ2-7; D not certain. Germline CDR1 SGHVS, CDR2 FNYEAQ. The CDR3 spans 16 residues. V lost 1 base and J 3 bases, leaving 16 bases between the germline ends. Based on the CDR3 plus reference TRBV7-6 and TRBJ2-7, the full variable domain is GAGVSQSPRYKVTKRGQDVALRCDPISGHVSLYWYRQALGQGPEFLTYFNYEAQQDKSGLPNDRFSAERPEGSISTLTIQRTEQRDSAMYRCASSLEFGLTGYEQYFGPGTRLTVT.

This rearrangement joins TRBV10-2 to TRBJ1-5; 11 nucleotides agree with TRBD1. The CDR3 is 15 amino acids. The trim removed 6 bases at V and 6 bases at J, leaving 7 bases unmatched. Germline CDR1 reads WSHSY; CDR2 reads SAAADI. CDR3 sequence: CASRSGTGGSQPQHF. CDR3 coding DNA: TGCGCCAGCAGATCCGGGACAGGGGGGAGTCAGCCCCAGCATTTT.

This clone was found a few times. This chain uses TRBV30 with TRBJ1-2; 7 bases are a match to TRBD1. Trimming cost V 4 bases and J 0 bases; bases outside gene matches: 2. Germline CDR1 is GTSNPN and CDR2 is SVGIG (reference sequence). This CDR3 contains 13 residues. CDR3 in DNA: TGTGCCTGGAAGACAGGGACTAACTATGGCTACACCTTC. It yields the protein CAWKTGTNYGYTF. The entire variable domain, with the rest obtained from reference TRBV30 and TRBJ1-2, is as follows: SQTIHQWPATLVQPVGSPLSLECTVEGTSNPNLYWYRQAAGRGLQLLFYSVGIGQISSEVPQNLSASRPQDRQFILSSKKLLLSDSGFYLCAWKTGTNYGYTFGSGTRLTVV.